This T cell receptor beta chain appears in the sequencing data of a study of shared clonotypes between healthy human individuals. Broader study findings: Depth was large, yet rarefaction showed that sorted-subset sequencing was incomplete. Memory subsets generally showed smaller estimated richness than naive subsets did.

The CDR3 runs to 14 residues. Germline V CDR1 and CDR2: MDHEN, SYDVKM. Trimming took off 7 bases at V and 3 bases at J, with 13 bases between the two ends. Profiling relied on immunoSEQ multiplex PCR, and the TCRdb table lists in-frame clones only, not all of them. The sample lists hundreds of thousands of clones; less than 85% were seen once. Within Nashville, Tennessee resided all donors, each a Caucasian adult. The investigators split CD4+ cells into a CD45RA+ naive subset and a CD45RA-negative memory subset. A remark on this clone: No antigen is known for it.

The clonotype comes from a woman aged 25 to 39 in good health. What was sequenced was memory CD4+ T cells sorted from blood. Subset noted: CD45RA-negative fraction. The chain links TRBV28 to TRBJ2-1, with D uncertain. The CDR3, as DNA: TGTGCCAGCACCGTGCCGACCAGCTACAATGAGCAGTTCTTC. The encoded protein is CASTVPTSYNEQFF.